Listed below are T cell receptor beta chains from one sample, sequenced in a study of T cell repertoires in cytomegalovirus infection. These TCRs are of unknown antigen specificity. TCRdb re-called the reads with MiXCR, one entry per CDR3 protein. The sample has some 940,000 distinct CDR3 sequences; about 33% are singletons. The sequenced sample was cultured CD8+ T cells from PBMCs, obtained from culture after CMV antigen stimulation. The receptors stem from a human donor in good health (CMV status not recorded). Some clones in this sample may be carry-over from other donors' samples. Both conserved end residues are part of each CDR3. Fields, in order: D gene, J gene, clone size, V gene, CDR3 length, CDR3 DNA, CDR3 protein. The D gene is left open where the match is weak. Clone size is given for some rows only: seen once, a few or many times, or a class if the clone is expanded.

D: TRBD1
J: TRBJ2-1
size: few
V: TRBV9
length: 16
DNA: TGTGCCAGCAGCGCGGACGGACAGGCTACCTACAATGAGCAGTTCTTC
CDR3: CASSADGQATYNEQFF

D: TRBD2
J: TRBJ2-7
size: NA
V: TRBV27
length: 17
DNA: TGTGCCAGCAGTCCCTCCGGACTAGCGGGGGGGGGATACGAGCAGTACTTC
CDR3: CASSPSGLAGGGYEQYF

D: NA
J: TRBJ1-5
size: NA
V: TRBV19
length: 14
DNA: TGTGCCACCGCCTGGACGGGTAGCAATCAGCCCCAGCATTTT
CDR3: CATAWTGSNQPQHF

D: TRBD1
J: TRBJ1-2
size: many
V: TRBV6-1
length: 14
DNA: TGTGCCAGCAGTTCAGGGGGGCTGCGCTATGGCTACACCTTC
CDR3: CASSSGGLRYGYTF

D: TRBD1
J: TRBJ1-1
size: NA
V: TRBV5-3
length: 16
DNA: TGTGCCAGCAGCCCGTGGACAGGAGCGGCGAGGACTGAAGCTTTCTTT
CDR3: CASSPWTGAARTEAFF

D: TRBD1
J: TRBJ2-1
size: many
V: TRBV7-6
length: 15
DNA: TGTGCCAGCAGTTTACCCAGGGGGAGATACAATGAGCAGTTCTTC
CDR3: CASSLPRGRYNEQFF

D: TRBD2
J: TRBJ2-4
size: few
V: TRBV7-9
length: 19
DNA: TGTGCCAGCAGCCCGGGACTAGCGGGGGGACCCCTAGCCAAAAACATTCAGTACTTC
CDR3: CASSPGLAGGPLAKNIQYF

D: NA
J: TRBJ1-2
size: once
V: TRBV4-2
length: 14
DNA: TGTGCCAGCAGCCAGCCTGGATTACTGCAGGGCTACACCTTC
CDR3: CASSQPGLLQGYTF

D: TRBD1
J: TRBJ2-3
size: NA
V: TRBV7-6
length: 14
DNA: TGTGCCAGCAGCTGGACAGGGACTGCAGATACGCAGTATTTT
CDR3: CASSWTGTADTQYF

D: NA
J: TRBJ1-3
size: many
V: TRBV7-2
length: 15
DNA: TGTGCCAGCAGCATAAGGGGAATAGGGATAGACACCATATATTTT
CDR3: CASSIRGIGIDTIYF

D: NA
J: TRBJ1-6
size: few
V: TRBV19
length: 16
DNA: TGTGCCAGTAGTATGCGGCGAGAGAAGTATAATTCACCCCTCCACTTT
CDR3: CASSMRREKYNSPLHF

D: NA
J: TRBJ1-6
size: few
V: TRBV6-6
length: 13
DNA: TGTGCCAGCAGTTATTACAGGAATTCACCCCTCCACTTT
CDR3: CASSYYRNSPLHF

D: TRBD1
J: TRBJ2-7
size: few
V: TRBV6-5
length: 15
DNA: TGTGCCAGCAGTTACTTGTCGACAGGGGCCTACGAGCAGTACTTC
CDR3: CASSYLSTGAYEQYF

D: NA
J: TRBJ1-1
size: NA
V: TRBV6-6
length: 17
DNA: TGTGCCAGCAGTTACACGCTCGAGTCAGGCACGAACACTGAAGCTTTCTTT
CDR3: CASSYTLESGTNTEAFF

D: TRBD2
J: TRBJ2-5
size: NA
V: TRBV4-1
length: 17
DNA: TGCGCCAGCAGCCAAGATCGCGGGGGGGGCGGGCAACAGACCCAGTACTTC
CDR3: CASSQDRGGGGQQTQYF

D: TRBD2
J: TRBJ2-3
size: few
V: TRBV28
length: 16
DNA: TGTGCCAGCAGCATCCTCACTAGCGGTAGCACAGATACGCAGTATTTT
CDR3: CASSILTSGSTDTQYF

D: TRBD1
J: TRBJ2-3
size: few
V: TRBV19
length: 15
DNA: TGTGCCAGTAGTATCCCCTCCACAGGGGAAGATACGCAGTATTTT
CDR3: CASSIPSTGEDTQYF

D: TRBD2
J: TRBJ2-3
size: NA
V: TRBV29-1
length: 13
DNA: TGCAGCGTTCTTGTGGGGAGGGCAGATACGCAGTATTTT
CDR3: CSVLVGRADTQYF

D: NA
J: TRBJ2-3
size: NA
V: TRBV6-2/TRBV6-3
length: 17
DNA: TGTGCCAGCAGGATGTTGGCTCGGGACCACATGGGAGATACGCAGTATTTT
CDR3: CASRMLARDHMGDTQYF

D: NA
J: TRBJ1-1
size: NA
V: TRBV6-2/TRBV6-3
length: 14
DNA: TGTGCCAGCAGCCTTACAGAGGGCTGGACTGAAGCTTTCTTT
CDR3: CASSLTEGWTEAFF

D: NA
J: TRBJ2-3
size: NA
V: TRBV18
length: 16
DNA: TGTGCCAGCTCACCACAAAAGGACGGGAGCACAGATACGCAGTATTTT
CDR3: CASSPQKDGSTDTQYF

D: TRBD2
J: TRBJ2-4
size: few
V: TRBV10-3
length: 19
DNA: TGTGCCATCAGTGAGGCGGGCGGGGGGCGCGGATTTTCCAAAAACATTCAGTACTTC
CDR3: CAISEAGGGRGFSKNIQYF

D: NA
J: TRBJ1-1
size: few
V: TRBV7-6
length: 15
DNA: TGTGCCAGCAGCGCGAGGCGGGGACCGAACACTGAAGCTTTCTTT
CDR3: CASSARRGPNTEAFF

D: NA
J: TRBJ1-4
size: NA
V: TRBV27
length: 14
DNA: TGTGCCAGCAGCTTTGGGGCTGCTAATGAAAAACTGTTTTTT
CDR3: CASSFGAANEKLFF

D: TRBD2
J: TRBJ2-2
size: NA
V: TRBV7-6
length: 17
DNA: TGTGCCAGCAGCTTCCGGGGGACTAGTCTTATCACCGGGGAGCTGTTTTTT
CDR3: CASSFRGTSLITGELFF

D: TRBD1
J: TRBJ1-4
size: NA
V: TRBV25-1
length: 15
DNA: TGTGCCAGCAGTAAAGTTCAGGGGGGAGGTGAAAAACTGTTTTTT
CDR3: CASSKVQGGGEKLFF

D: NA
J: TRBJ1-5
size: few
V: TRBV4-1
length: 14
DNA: TGCGCCAGCAGCCAAGTTTCTGGATATCAGCCCCAGCATTTT
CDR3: CASSQVSGYQPQHF

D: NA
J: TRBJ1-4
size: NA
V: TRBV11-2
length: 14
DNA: TGTGCCAGCAGCCAACAGGATTTGGGTGAAAAACTGTTTTTT
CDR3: CASSQQDLGEKLFF

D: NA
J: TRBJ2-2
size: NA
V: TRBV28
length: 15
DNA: TGTGCCAGCGAACAGGGGGGGGCAATCACCGGGGAGCTGTTTTTT
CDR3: CASEQGGAITGELFF

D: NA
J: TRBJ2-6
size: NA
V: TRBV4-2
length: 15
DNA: TGTGCCAGCAGCCCCCTGGACAATGGGGCCAACGTCCTGACTTTC
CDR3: CASSPLDNGANVLTF

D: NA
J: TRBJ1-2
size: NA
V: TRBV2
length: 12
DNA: TGTGCCAGCCCTGACCGGGGGGCGGGCTACACCTTC
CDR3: CASPDRGAGYTF

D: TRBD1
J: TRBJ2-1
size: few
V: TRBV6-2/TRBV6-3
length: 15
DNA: TGTGCCAGCAGTTACATGACAGGGCGGTACAATGAGCAGTTCTTC
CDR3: CASSYMTGRYNEQFF

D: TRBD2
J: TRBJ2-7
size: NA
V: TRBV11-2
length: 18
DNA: TGTGCCAGCAGCCCGGGACTAGCGGGGGGCCTATTCGGCTACGAGCAGTACTTC
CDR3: CASSPGLAGGLFGYEQYF

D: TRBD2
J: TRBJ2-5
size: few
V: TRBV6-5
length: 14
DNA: TGTGCCAGCACCACACCCCTAGCGGGAGAGACCCAGTACTTC
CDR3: CASTTPLAGETQYF

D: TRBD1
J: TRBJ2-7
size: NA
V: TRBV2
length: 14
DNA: TGTGCCAGCAGGAAGGGGACAGAGGCCTACGAGCAGTACTTC
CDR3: CASRKGTEAYEQYF

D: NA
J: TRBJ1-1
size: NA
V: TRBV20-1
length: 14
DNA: TGCAGTGCTTTTGGGGGGACTACAAACACTGAAGCTTTCTTT
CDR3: CSAFGGTTNTEAFF

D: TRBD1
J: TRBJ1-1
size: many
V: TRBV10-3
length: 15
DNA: TGTGCCATCAGTCGCGGACAGGGCGTTACCACTGAAGCTTTCTTT
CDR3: CAISRGQGVTTEAFF

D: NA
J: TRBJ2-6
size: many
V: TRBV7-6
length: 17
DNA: TGTGCCAGCAGCTTACGGGACGCAAGATCTGGGGCCAACGTCCTGACTTTC
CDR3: CASSLRDARSGANVLTF

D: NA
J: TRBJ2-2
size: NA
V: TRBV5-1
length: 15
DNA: TGCACCAGCAGCTTTAACCGGCTAAACACCGGGGAGCTGTTTTTT
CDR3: CTSSFNRLNTGELFF

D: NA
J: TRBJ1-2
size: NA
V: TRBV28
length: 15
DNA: TGTGCCAGCACCTCTATGGCGGGCACGAACTATGGCTACACCTTC
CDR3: CASTSMAGTNYGYTF

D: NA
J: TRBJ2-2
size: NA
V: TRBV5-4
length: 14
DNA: TGTGCCAGCACCTCAGGGACCCCCACCGGGGAGCTGTTTTTT
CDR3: CASTSGTPTGELFF

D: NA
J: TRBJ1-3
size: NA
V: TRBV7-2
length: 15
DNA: TGTGCCAGCAGCAGGGACACATTCTCTGGAAACACCATATATTTT
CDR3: CASSRDTFSGNTIYF

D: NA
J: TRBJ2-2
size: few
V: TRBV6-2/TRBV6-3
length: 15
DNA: TGTGCCAGCACCGATTTCTTCCGGGCCACCGGGGAGCTGTTTTTT
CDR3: CASTDFFRATGELFF

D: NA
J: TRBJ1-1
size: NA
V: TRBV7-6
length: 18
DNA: TGTGCCAGCAGCTTATATTCCATCCCGGGGGACGGGAACACTGAAGCTTTCTTT
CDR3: CASSLYSIPGDGNTEAFF

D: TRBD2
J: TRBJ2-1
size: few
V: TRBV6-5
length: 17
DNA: TGTGCCAGCACCCCCGGACTAGCGGGGGGGCCACACAATGAGCAGTTCTTC
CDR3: CASTPGLAGGPHNEQFF

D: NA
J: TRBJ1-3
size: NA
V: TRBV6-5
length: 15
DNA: TGTGCCAGCAGTTACGATGCCAGCTCTGGAAACACCATATATTTT
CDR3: CASSYDASSGNTIYF

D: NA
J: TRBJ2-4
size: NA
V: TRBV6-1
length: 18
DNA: TGTGCCAGCAGTGAAGAGGAGGGGGGACAGATAGCCAAAAACATTCAGTACTTC
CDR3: CASSEEEGGQIAKNIQYF

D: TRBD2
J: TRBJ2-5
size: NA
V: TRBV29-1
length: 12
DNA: TGCAGCGCGGCCAGGGAGGGACAGACCCAGTACTTC
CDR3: CSAAREGQTQYF

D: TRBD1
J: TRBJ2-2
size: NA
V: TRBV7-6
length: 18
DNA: TGTGCCAGCAGTATACGGGGACAGGGCTCTTCTAACACCGGGGAGCTGTTTTTT
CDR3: CASSIRGQGSSNTGELFF

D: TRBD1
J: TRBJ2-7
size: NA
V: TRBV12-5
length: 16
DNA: TGTGCTAGTGGTTTCGGACAGGAATCCAGCGCGTACGAGCAGTACTTC
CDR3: CASGFGQESSAYEQYF

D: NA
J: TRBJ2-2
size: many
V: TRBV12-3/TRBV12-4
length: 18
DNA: TGTGCCAGCAGTTTATTTTCAGAGGACGCTACGAACACCGGGGAGCTGTTTTTT
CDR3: CASSLFSEDATNTGELFF

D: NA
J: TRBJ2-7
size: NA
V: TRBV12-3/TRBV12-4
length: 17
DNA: TGTGCCAGCAGTTTCCGAGCCGCCGGGACCCCACACGACGAGCAGTACTTC
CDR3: CASSFRAAGTPHDEQYF

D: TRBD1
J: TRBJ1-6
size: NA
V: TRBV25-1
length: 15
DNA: TGTGCCAGCAGTGAAAACAGGGGACTAGAGTCACCCCTCCACTTT
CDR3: CASSENRGLESPLHF

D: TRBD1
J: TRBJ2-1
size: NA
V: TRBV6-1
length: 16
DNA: TGTGCCAGCAGTGCCTACAGGGGGCGAAGCGACAATGAGCAGTTCTTC
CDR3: CASSAYRGRSDNEQFF

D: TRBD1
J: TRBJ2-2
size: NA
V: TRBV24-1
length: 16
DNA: TGTGCCACCAGTGATCTCGGGACAGGGGACACCGGGGAGCTGTTTTTT
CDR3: CATSDLGTGDTGELFF